This entry is about one T cell receptor (beta chain). Its antigen is currently not known. The sample holds no much larger clone one base away, and base qualities are not on file. Healthy HIV-negative adults with no recently reported acute infections or vaccinations were included as donors. All donors were Caucasian adults living in Nashville, Tennessee, USA. CD4+ T cells were enriched by magnetic negative selection, after which naive cells were positively selected on CD45RA and the negative fraction was taken as the memory subset. After blood collection by leukapheresis, PBMCs were isolated using Ficoll-Histopaque density gradient centrifugation and then cryopreserved in the vapor phase of liquid nitrogen. Analytical flow cytometry was used to check the purity and quantity of each magnetically sorted T cell population. Genomic DNA was isolated from each sorted fraction and quantified by UV absorbance on a Nanodrop 2000c.

Using the deep immunoSEQ assay, multiplex PCR amplified TCR CDR3 regions from genomic DNA. Extracted genomic DNA from each cell subset was spread evenly across all wells of several immunoSEQ 96-well plates, with each plate serving as a replicate. For sorted subsets, roughly 0.2 ug genomic DNA, equal to some 28,000 T cell genomes, was loaded into each replicate PCR. Purified libraries were quantified with a Qubit 3.0 fluorometer, sized on a Bioanalyzer 2100, and re-quantified with the KAPA Library Quantification kit. Every immunoSEQ 96-well plate was sequenced on a dedicated single-read 150-cycle Illumina NextSeq 550 flow cell. As for the authors' bioinformatics: Because the immunoSEQ output included only junctional sequences and no quality scores, the filtering could not be the same as the filtering used for full-length reads. To assign V/J genes and CDR3, sequences were annotated against IMGT germline references using PyIR, a Python wrapper for IgBLAST v1.9. Any read was removed if the V/J assignment was weak (E-value above 1e-6), the CDR3 was missing, or the read contained stop codons, out-of-frame junctions, or ambiguous translated residues. A V3J clonotype was defined by an identical inferred V gene, J gene, and CDR3 amino acid sequence. Percentage overlap between repertoires was computed as shared unique clonotypes divided by the size of the smaller repertoire. Three approaches were used to assess repertoire richness: RTK rarefaction, the Chao1 estimator, and Recon v2.1 estimates of unobserved clonotypes. For all TCRbeta clonotypes obtained by the gDNA method from a few donors, generation probabilities were computed with OLGA. The immuneACCESS repertoire file appears here via TCRdb, limited to in-frame rearrangements. These files lack a portion of the clones; in checked studies, under half of the deficit traces to unresolved V genes, and the cause of the others is not known. For V, J and clone size, that table is used; D and trimming come from the DNA. Recorded for this sample are about 2 million clones; 95% of them occurred a single time. The top ten hold under 0.15% of the sample.

This entry comes from a study of shared clonotypes between healthy human individuals (dated by TCRdb to 2018 to 2020). Concerning the study at large: Three men and a couple of women, aged 18 to 49 years, made up the cohort. For each donor, CD4 naive and CD4 memory were each given three plates, CD8 naive was given two plates, and CD8 memory was given one plate. To estimate repertoire size and how much clonotype sharing occurs between individuals, the study deeply sequenced the blood TCR repertoires of five or six healthy adults. Different laboratories and diverse techniques were used to prepare libraries and sequence TCR repertoires, to increase sequencing depth and limit assay-specific biases. Each donor's leukapheresis produced roughly between roughly 0.85 and 10 billion PBMCs.

The germline V gene encodes CDR1 SGHNT and CDR2 YYREEE (reference sequence). The CDR3 holds 15 amino acids from the cysteine to the phenylalanine. Only the CDR3 region is kept as DNA, spanning 45 bases read in frame from base 1. V has 4 bases trimmed and J has 7 bases trimmed; junction bases matching no gene number 14. Findings and caveats that apply to the study as a whole: Estimated clonotype richness was generally larger for naive than for memory subsets. When several donors were compared, the shared fraction of clonotypes was 5% to 6.5% for naive CD4, less than 4% for naive CD8, about 2.4% for memory CD4, and less than 0.45% for memory CD8. Because the study included only a small number of donors, the genetic and exposure-history diversity represented was limited. Pairwise subsampling led to the expectation that sequencing depth would affect the degree of clonotype sharing among donors. Incomplete sequencing was indicated by rarefaction of sorted-subset datasets, despite the large sequencing depth. Sampling was restricted to blood, and TCR repertoires in tissues likely differ from the TCR repertoires found in blood. Higher generation probabilities were observed for clonotypes shared by all four sorted-subset donors than for non-shared clonotypes.

The sequenced material came from naive CD4+ T cells sorted from blood. The cell subset or site label, as the study defines it: CD45RA+ positively selected. The sequence was obtained from a man between 18 and 29 years old in good health. Recombination connected TRBV5-4 to TRBJ2-7, and TRBD2 matches 7 of the central bases. Here the CDR3 is given as CASSLDSGNVWEQYF. The bases are TGTGCCAGCAGCCTAGACAGCGGGAACGTCTGGGAGCAGTACTTC.